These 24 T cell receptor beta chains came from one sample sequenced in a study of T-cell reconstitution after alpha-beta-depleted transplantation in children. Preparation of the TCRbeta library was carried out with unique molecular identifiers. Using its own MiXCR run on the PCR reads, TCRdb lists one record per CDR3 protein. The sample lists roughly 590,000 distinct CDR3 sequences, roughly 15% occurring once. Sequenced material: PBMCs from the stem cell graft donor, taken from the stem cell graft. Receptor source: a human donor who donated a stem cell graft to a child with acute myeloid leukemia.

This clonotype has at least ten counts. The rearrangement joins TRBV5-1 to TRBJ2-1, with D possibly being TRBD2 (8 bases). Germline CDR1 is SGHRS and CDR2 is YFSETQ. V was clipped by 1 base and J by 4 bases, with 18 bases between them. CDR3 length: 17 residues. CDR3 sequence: CASSLSGGGKAYNEQFF. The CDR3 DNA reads TGCGCCAGCAGCTTGTCGGGAGGGGGCAAGGCGTACAATGAGCAGTTCTTC.

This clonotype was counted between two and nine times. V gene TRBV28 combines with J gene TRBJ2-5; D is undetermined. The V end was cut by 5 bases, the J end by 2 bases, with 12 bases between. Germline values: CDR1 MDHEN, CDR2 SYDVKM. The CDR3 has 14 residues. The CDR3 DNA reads TGTGCCAGCAGTGGCTTAAGGCGACAAGAGACCCAGTACTTC. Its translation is CASSGLRRQETQYF. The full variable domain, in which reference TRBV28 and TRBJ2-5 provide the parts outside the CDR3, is DVKVTQSSRYLVKRTGEKVFLECVQDMDHENMFWYRQDPGLGLRLIYFSYDVKMKEKGDIPEGYSVSREKKERFSLILESASTNQTSMYLCASSGLRRQETQYFGPGTRLLVL.

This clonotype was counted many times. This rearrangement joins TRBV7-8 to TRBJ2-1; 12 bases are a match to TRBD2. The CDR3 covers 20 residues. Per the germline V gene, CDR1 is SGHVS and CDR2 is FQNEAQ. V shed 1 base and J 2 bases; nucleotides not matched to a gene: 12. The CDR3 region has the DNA TGTGCCAGCAGCTTAGTAGGGGGTCTAGCGGGGGGGCTGGCCTACAATGAGCAGTTCTTC. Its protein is CASSLVGGLAGGLAYNEQFF.

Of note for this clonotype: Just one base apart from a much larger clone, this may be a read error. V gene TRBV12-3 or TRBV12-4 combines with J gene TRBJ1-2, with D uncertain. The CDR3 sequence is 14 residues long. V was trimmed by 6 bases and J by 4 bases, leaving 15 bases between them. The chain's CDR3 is CASSGDGTIYGYTF. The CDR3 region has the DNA TGTGCCAGCAGCGGAGACGGAACCATCTATGGCTACACCTTC.

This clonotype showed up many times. The CDR3 DNA sequence: TGCAGTGCTAGAGACAAGTTTGGAGAGACCCAGTACTTC. Translated, it gives CSARDKFGETQYF. This chain joins TRBV20-1 and TRBJ2-5; D is undetermined. Germline-derived CDR1 and CDR2 are DFQATT and SNEGSKA (reference sequence). Trimming cost V 0 bases and J 4 bases, with 9 bases left between them. This CDR3 spans 13 amino acids.

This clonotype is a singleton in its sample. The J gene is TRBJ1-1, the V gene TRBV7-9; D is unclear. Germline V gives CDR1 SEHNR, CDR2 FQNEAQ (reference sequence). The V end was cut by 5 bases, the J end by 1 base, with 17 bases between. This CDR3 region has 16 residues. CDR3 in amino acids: CASSVSVGRPNTEAFF. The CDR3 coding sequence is TGTGCCAGCAGCGTGAGCGTCGGTAGGCCGAACACTGAAGCTTTCTTT.

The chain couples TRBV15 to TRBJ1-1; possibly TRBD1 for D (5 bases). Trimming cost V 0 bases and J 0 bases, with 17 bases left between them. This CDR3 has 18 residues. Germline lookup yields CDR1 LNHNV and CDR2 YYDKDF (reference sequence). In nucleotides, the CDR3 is TGTGCCACCAGCAGAGATCGGGTAGGGGACCACATGAACACTGAAGCTTTCTTT. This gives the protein CATSRDRVGDHMNTEAFF.

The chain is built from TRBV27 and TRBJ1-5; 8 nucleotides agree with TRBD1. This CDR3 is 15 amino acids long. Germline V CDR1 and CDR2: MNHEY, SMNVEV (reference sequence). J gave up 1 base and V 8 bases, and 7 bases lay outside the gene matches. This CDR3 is CASRQDRGSNQPQHF. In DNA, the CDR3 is TGTGCCAGCCGGCAAGACAGGGGAAGCAATCAGCCCCAGCATTTT.

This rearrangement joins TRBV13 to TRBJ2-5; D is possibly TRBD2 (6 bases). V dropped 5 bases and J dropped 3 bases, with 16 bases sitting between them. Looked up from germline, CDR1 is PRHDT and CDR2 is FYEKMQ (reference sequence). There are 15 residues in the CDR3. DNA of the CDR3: TGTGCCAGCAGCCCTGGGACTTCACCGGAAGAGACCCAGTACTTC. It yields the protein CASSPGTSPEETQYF.

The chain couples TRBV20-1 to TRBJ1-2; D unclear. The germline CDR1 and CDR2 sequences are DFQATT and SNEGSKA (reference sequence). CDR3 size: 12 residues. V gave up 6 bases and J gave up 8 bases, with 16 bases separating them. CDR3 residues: CSAPSGVAGYTF. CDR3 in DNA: TGCAGTGCCCCCAGCGGAGTGGCCGGCTACACCTTC.

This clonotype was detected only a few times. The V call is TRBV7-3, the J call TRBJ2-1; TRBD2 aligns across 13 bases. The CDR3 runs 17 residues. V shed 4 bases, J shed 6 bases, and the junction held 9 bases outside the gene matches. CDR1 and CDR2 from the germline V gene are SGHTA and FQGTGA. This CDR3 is CASSSGLAGVRPNEQFF. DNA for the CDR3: TGTGCCAGCAGCTCTGGACTAGCGGGGGTGAGGCCCAATGAGCAGTTCTTC.

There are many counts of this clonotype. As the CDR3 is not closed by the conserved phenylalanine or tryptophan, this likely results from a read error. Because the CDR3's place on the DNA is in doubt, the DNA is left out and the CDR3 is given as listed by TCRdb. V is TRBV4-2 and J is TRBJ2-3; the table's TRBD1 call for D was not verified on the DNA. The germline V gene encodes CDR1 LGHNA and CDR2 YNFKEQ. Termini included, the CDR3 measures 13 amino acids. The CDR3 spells CASSQDRIGGIVL.

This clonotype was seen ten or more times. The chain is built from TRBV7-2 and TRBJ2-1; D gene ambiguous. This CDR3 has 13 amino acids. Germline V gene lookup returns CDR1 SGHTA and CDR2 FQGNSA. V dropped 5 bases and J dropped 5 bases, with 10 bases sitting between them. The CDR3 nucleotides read TGTGCCAGCAGCATCCGGGCCCACAATGAGCAGTTCTTC. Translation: CASSIRAHNEQFF.

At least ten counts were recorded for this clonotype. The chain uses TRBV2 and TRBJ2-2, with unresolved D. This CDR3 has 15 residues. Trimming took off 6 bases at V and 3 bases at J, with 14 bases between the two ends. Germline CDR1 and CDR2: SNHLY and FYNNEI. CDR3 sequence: CASRTTRQDTGELFF. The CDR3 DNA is TGTGCCAGCAGGACGACCCGTCAGGACACCGGGGAGCTGTTTTTT.

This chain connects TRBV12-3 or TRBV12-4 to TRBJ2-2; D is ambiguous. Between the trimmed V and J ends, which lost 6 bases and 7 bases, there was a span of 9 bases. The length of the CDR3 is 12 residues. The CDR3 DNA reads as TGTGCCAGCAGGCAACTACTCGGGGAGCTGTTTTTT. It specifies CASRQLLGELFF.

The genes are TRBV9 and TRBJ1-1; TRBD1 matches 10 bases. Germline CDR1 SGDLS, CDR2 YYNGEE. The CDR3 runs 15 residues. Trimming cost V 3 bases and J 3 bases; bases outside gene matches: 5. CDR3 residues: CASSAGTGAYTEAFF. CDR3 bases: TGTGCCAGCAGCGCTGGGACAGGGGCGTACACTGAAGCTTTCTTT.

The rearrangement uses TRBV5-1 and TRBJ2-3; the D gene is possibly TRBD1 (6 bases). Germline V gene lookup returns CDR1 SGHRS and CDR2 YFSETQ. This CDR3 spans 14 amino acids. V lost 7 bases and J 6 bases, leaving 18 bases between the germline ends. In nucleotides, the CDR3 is TGCGCCAGCGACATGACACAGGGTTCGGATACGCAGTATTTT. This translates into CASDMTQGSDTQYF. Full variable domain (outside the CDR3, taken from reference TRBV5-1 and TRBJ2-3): KAGVTQTPRYLIKTRGQQVTLSCSPISGHRSVSWYQQTPGQGLQFLFEYFSETQRNKGNFPGRFSGRQFSNSRSEMNVSTLELGDSALYLCASDMTQGSDTQYFGPGTRLTVL.

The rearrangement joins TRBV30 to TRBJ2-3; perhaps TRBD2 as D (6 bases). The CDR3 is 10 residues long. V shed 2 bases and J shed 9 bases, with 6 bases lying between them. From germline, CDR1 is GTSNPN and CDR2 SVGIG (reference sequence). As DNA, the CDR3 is TGTGCCTGGAGTCGGGGGACGCAGTATTTT. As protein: CAWSRGTQYF.

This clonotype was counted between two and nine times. The CDR3 DNA sequence: TGCAGCGTTGGGCAGGGAAGCGGAGATACGCAGTATTTT. This encodes CSVGQGSGDTQYF. This chain joins TRBV29-1 and TRBJ2-3; the D call may be TRBD1 or TRBD2 (5 bases each). Trimming took off 4 bases at V and 5 bases at J, with 13 bases between the two ends. The length of the CDR3 is 13 residues. CDR1 SQVTM and CDR2 ANQGSEA come from the germline V gene.

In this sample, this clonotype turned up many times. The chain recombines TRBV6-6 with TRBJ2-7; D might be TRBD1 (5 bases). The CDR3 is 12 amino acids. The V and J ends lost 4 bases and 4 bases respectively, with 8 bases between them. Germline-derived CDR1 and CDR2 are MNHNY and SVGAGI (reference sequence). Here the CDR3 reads CASSWGVYEQYV. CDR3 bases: TGTGCCAGCAGTTGGGGCGTGTACGAGCAGTACGTC.

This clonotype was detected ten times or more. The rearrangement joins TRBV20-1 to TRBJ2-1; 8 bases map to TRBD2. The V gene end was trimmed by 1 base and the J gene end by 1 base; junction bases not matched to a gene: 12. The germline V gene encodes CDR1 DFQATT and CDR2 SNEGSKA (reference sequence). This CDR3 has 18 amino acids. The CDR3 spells CSARGVAGRAVSYNEQFF. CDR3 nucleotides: TGCAGTGCTAGAGGGGTAGCGGGGCGCGCCGTTTCCTACAATGAGCAGTTCTTC.

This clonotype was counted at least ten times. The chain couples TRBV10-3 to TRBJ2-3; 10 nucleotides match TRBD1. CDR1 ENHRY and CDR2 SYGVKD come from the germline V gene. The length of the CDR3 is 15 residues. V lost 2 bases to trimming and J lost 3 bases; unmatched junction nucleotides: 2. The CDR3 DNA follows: TGTGCCATCAGTGAGATGGGACAGGGGACAGATACGCAGTATTTT. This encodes CAISEMGQGTDTQYF.

The CDR3, as DNA: TGCAGTGCTAGAGATTTGGCAGGGGGCTCCAAAAACATTCAGTACTTC. Protein sequence: CSARDLAGGSKNIQYF. The V and J genes are TRBV20-1 and TRBJ2-4; 8 positions agree with TRBD1. This CDR3 is 16 amino acids long. After removal of 0 bases from V and 2 bases from J, the junction contained 6 bases not matched to a gene. Germline assignment: CDR1 DFQATT and CDR2 SNEGSKA (reference sequence).

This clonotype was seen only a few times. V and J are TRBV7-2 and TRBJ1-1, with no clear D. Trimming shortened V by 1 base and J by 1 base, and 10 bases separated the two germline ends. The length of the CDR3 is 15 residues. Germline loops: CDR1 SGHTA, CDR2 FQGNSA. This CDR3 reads CASSLVRYTNTEAFF. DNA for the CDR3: TGTGCCAGCAGCTTAGTACGGTATACGAACACTGAAGCTTTCTTT.